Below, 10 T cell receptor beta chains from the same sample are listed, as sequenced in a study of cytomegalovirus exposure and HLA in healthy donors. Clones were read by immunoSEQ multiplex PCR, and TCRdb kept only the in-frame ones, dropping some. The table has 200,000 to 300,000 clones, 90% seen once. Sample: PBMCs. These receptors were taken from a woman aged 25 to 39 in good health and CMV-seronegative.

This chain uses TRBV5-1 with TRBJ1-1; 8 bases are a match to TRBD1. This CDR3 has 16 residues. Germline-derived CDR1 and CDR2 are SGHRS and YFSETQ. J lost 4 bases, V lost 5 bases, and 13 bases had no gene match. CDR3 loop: CASRANAGTGGTEAFF. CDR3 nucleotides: TGCGCCAGCAGAGCCAATGCCGGGACAGGAGGCACTGAAGCTTTCTTT.

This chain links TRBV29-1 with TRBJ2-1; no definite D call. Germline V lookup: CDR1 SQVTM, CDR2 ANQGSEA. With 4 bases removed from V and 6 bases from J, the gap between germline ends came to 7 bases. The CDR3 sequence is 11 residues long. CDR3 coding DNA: TGCAGCGTTGGAGTCAGCAATGAGCAGTTCTTC. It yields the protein CSVGVSNEQFF.

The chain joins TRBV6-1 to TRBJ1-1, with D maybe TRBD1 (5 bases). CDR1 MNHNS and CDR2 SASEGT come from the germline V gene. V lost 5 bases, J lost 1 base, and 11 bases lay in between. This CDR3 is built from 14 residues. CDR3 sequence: CASSTGTGNTEAFF. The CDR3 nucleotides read TGTGCCAGCAGTACAGGAACGGGGAACACTGAAGCTTTCTTT.

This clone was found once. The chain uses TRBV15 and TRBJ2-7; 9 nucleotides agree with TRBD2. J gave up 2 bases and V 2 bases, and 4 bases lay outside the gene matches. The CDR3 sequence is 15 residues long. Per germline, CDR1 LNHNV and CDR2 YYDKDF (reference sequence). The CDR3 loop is CATSRIAGVAYEQYF. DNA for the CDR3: TGTGCCACCAGCAGAATAGCGGGAGTGGCCTACGAGCAGTACTTC.

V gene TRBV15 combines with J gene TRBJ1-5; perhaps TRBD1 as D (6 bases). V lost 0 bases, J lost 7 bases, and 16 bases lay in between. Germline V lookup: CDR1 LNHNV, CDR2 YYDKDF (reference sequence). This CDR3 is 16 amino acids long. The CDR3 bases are TGTGCCACCAGCAGAGATGGGGGGCGGGCGGGACAGCCCCAGCATTTT. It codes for CATSRDGGRAGQPQHF.

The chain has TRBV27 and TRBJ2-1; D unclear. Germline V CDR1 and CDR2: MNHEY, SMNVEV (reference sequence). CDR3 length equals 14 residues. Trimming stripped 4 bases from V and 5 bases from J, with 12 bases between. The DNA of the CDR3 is TGTGCCAGCAGTTCGCCGGCAACAAACAATGAGCAGTTCTTC. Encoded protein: CASSSPATNNEQFF.

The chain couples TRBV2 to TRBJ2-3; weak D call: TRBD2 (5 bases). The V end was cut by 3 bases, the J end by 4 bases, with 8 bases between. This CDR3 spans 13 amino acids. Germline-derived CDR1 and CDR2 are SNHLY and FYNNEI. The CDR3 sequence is CASSDEGADTQYF. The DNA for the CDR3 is TGTGCCAGCAGTGACGAGGGCGCAGATACGCAGTATTTT.

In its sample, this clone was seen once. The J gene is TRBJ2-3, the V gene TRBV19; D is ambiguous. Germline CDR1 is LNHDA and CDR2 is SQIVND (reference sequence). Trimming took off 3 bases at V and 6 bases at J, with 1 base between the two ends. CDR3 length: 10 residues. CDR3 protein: CASSMDTQYF. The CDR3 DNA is TGTGCCAGTAGTATGGATACGCAGTATTTT.

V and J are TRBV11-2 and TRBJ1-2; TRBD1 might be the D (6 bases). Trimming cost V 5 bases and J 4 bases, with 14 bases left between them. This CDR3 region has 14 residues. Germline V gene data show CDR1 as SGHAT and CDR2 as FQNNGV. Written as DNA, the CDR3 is TGTGCCAGCAGCCCCGAAAGGGGGGCCTATGGCTACACCTTC. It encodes CASSPERGAYGYTF. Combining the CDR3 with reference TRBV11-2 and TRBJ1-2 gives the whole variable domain EAGVAQSPRYKIIEKRQSVAFWCNPISGHATLYWYQQILGQGPKLLIQFQNNGVVDDSQLPKDRFSAERLKGVDSTLKIQPAKLEDSAVYLCASSPERGAYGYTFGSGTRLTVV.

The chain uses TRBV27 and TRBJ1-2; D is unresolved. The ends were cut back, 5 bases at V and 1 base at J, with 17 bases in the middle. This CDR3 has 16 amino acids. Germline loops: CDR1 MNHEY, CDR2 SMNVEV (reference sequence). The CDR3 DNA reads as TGTGCCAGCAGTCCTCTGGGTGAGGATCTTAACTATGGCTACACCTTC. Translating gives CASSPLGEDLNYGYTF.